Described below is a single T cell receptor beta chain sequence and its context. The data stem from a study of T cell changes during pregnancy in multiple sclerosis. Produced via immunoSEQ multiplex PCR; TCRdb's table is partial and in-frame only. In the table there are tens of thousands of clones, around 91% of which are singletons. V dropped 6 bases and J dropped 12; count of bases not matched to a gene: 11. The length of the CDR3 is 14 residues. Germline lookup yields CDR1 SGHNT and CDR2 YENEEA. The starting material was CD4+ T cells from peripheral blood mononuclear cells, obtained in the second trimester of pregnancy. The chain has TRBV11-3 and TRBJ2-6; 7 bases map to TRBD2. This receptor was taken from a female donor in good health, enrolled as a control in a pregnancy study. The CDR3 bases are TGTGCCAGCAGTCAACTCGGTGGGAGGGTCGTCCTGACTTTC. Encoded protein: CASSQLGGRVVLTF.